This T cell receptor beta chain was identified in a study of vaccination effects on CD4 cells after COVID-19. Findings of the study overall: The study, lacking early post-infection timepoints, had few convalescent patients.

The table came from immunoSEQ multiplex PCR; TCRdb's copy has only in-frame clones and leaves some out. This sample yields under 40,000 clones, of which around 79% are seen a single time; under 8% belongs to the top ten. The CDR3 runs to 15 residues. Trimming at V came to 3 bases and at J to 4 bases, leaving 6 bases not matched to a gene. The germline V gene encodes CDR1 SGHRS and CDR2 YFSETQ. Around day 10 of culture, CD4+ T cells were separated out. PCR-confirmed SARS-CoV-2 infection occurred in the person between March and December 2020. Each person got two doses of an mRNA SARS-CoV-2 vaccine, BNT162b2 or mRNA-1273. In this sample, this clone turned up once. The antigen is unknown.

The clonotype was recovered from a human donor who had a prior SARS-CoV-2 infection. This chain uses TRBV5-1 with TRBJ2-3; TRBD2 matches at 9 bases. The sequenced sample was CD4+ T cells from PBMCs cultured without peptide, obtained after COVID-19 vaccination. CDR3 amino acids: CASSSSGGSSDTQYF. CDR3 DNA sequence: TGCGCCAGCAGCTCAAGCGGGGGGTCATCAGATACGCAGTATTTT.